These 31 T cell receptor beta chains originate from one sample sequenced in a study of blood T cell repertoires in COVID-19. Data came from immunoSEQ multiplex PCR; TCRdb stores just in-frame clones and leaves some out. The repertoire holds more than 85,000 clones, with around 90% as singletons. The sequencing sample was made of peripheral blood. The source of these receptors is a man aged 45-60 years with COVID-19, enrolled during active disease.

The CDR3 spells CATSREGDPTGELFF. The CDR3, as DNA: TGTGCCACCAGCAGAGAAGGGGATCCCACCGGGGAGCTGTTTTTT. The genes are TRBV15 and TRBJ2-2, with D tentatively TRBD1 (5 bases). V was clipped by 0 bases and J by 4 bases, with 9 bases between them. This CDR3 spans 15 amino acids. CDR1 LNHNV and CDR2 YYDKDF come from the germline V gene (reference sequence).

This clone has just a few counts. The J gene is TRBJ1-2, the V gene TRBV3-1 (or the pseudogene TRBV3-2); 9 positions agree with TRBD1. This CDR3 has 15 amino acids. CDR1 and CDR2 from the germline V gene are LGHDT and YNNKEL (reference sequence). V was clipped by 4 bases and J by 4 bases; unmatched bases: 7. CDR3 bases: TGTGCCAGCAGCCTAACAGGGGGCCGCGGCTATGGCTACACCTTC. Protein sequence: CASSLTGGRGYGYTF.

The chain carries TRBV18 and TRBJ1-3, with 8 bases aligning to TRBD1. The V gene end was trimmed by 4 bases and the J gene end by 8 bases; junction bases not matched to a gene: 4. The length of the CDR3 is 13 residues. CDR1 and CDR2 from the germline V gene are KGHSH and LQKENI. CDR3 DNA sequence: TGTGCCAGCTCACGGGACAGGTCGGACACCATATATTTT. As protein: CASSRDRSDTIYF.

The chain links TRBV5-1 to TRBJ2-7; 9 bases align to TRBD1. The CDR3 contains 13 residues. Trimming took 4 bases from V and 3 from J; bases not matched to a gene: 2. CDR1 is SGHRS and CDR2 is YFSETQ in the germline V gene. This CDR3 reads CASSTGQGYEQYF. CDR3 nucleotides: TGCGCCAGCAGCACGGGACAGGGCTACGAGCAGTACTTC. Using reference TRBV5-1 and TRBJ2-7 for the parts outside the CDR3, the full variable domain is KAGVTQTPRYLIKTRGQQVTLSCSPISGHRSVSWYQQTPGQGLQFLFEYFSETQRNKGNFPGRFSGRQFSNSRSEMNVSTLELGDSALYLCASSTGQGYEQYFGPGTRLTVT.

The rearrangement uses TRBV3-1 (or the pseudogene TRBV3-2) and TRBJ1-5, with TRBD1 matching over 10 bases. CDR3 length: 14 residues. CDR1 is LGHDT and CDR2 is YNNKEL in the germline V gene (reference sequence). Germline trimming cut 4 bases from V and 4 bases from J; bases unmatched to any gene: 1. This CDR3 is CASSPGQGNQPQHF. The CDR3 nucleotides read TGTGCCAGCAGCCCGGGACAGGGGAATCAGCCCCAGCATTTT.

This clone was detected only a few times. The chain is built from TRBV2 and TRBJ2-3, with no clear D. V lost 4 bases and J 2 bases, leaving 7 bases between the germline ends. CDR1 is SNHLY and CDR2 is FYNNEI in the germline V gene. The CDR3 length is 13 residues. DNA of the CDR3: TGTGCCAGCAGTGCCGTCGTCACAGATACGCAGTATTTT. Its translation: CASSAVVTDTQYF.

V is TRBV5-1 and J is TRBJ2-3; the match to TRBD2 covers 9 bases. V dropped 6 bases and J dropped 5; count of bases not matched to a gene: 10. Germline V gene lookup returns CDR1 SGHRS and CDR2 YFSETQ. The CDR3 has 15 amino acids. For the CDR3, the DNA is TGCGCCAGCACTGGGGTAGCGGGGGCCCGAGATACGCAGTATTTT. Its translation: CASTGVAGARDTQYF.

V and J are TRBV5-4 and TRBJ2-7; 7 bases map to TRBD1. There are 14 residues in the CDR3. CDR1 and CDR2 (germline): SGHNT, YYREEE (reference sequence). Losses at the gene ends were 0 bases for V and 2 bases for J; bases not matched to a gene: 2. The DNA for the CDR3 is TGTGCCAGCAGCTTGGACAGGGGAACCTACGAGCAGTACTTC. Encoded protein: CASSLDRGTYEQYF.

This clone was seen a few times. For the CDR3, the DNA is TGTGCCAGCAGCCCCCGCAGGGCTAGCACAGATACGCAGTATTTT. Encoded protein: CASSPRRASTDTQYF. This chain uses TRBV3-1 (or the pseudogene TRBV3-2) with TRBJ2-3, with D tentatively TRBD1 (5 bases). Germline CDR1 and CDR2: LGHDT and YNNKEL (reference sequence). V was cut by 4 bases and J by 0 bases, with 11 bases left in between. CDR3 length: 15 residues.

The V and J genes are TRBV4-2 and TRBJ2-1, with 9 bases matching TRBD2. Trimming at V came to 0 bases and at J to 8 bases, leaving 11 bases not matched to a gene. Germline values: CDR1 LGHNA, CDR2 YNFKEQ. The CDR3 covers 17 residues. Here the CDR3 reads CASSQDRGAGGGDEQFF. The CDR3 DNA is TGTGCCAGCAGCCAAGATAGAGGAGCGGGAGGCGGGGATGAGCAGTTCTTC.

CDR3 nucleotides: TGTGCCAGCAGCTTAGGGACTTTAGCGGGGTTAGCGGATACGCAGTATTTT. Protein product: CASSLGTLAGLADTQYF. The chain carries TRBV7-9 and TRBJ2-3, with 8 bases identical to TRBD2. With 1 base clipped from V and 6 bases from J, the junction kept 12 bases outside the gene matches. Germline lookup yields CDR1 SEHNR and CDR2 FQNEAQ (reference sequence). This CDR3 contains 17 residues.

This chain connects TRBV6-6 to TRBJ2-2; 8 positions agree with TRBD1. The CDR3 consists of 14 residues. Looked up from germline, CDR1 is MNHNY and CDR2 is SVGAGI (reference sequence). V trimming: 5 bases; J trimming: 4 bases; junction bases outside the gene matches: 3. CDR3 sequence: CASSTDRGTGELFF. In nucleotides, the CDR3 is TGTGCCAGCAGTACCGACAGGGGCACCGGGGAGCTGTTTTTT.

The chain combines TRBV24-1 with TRBJ2-5, with a possible D match to TRBD1 (7 bases). Germline assignment: CDR1 KGHDR and CDR2 SFDVKD. CDR3 length: 16 residues. V was cut by 0 bases and J by 2 bases, with 12 bases left in between. DNA of the CDR3: TGTGCCACCAGTGATTTGGGGAGGACAGGACAAGAGACCCAGTACTTC. Translated, it gives CATSDLGRTGQETQYF.

This clone was seen a single time. This rearrangement joins TRBV19 to TRBJ1-4; TRBD1 matches at 10 bases. Germline V gene sequence: CDR1 LNHDA, CDR2 SQIVND (reference sequence). The CDR3 totals 15 residues. With V trimmed by 7 bases and J by 5 bases, 7 bases remained unmatched. Here the CDR3 reads CASNSLGQGNEKLFF. The CDR3, as DNA: TGTGCCAGTAACTCCCTGGGACAGGGGAATGAAAAACTGTTTTTT.

V usage is TRBV4-3 and J usage is TRBJ2-1, with TRBD2 identical over 9 bases. This CDR3 spans 15 amino acids. Germline V gene sequence: CDR1 LGHNA, CDR2 YSLEER. V was clipped by 3 bases and J by 5 bases; unmatched bases: 5. This chain's CDR3 is CASSHIAGANNEQFF. CDR3 coding DNA: TGCGCCAGCAGCCACATAGCGGGGGCTAACAATGAGCAGTTCTTC.

J is TRBJ1-6 and V is TRBV28, with 7 positions matching TRBD1. Germline assignment: CDR1 MDHEN and CDR2 SYDVKM. This CDR3 is 13 amino acids long. V lost 6 bases to trimming and J lost 14 bases; unmatched junction nucleotides: 10. CDR3 loop: CASRRQGPVTLHF. CDR3 DNA: TGTGCCAGCAGGAGACAGGGCCCCGTGACCCTCCACTTT.

CDR3: CASSLGAGGNSPLHF. The CDR3 DNA reads as TGCGCCAGCAGCTTGGGGGCAGGGGGTAATTCACCCCTCCACTTT. The J gene is TRBJ1-6, the V gene TRBV5-1, with 7 bases fitting TRBD1. CDR1 and CDR2 from the germline V gene are SGHRS and YFSETQ. The CDR3 is 15 residues long. Germline trimming cut 0 bases from V and 6 bases from J; bases unmatched to any gene: 3.

The chain combines TRBV6-4 with TRBJ2-2; 10 bases map to TRBD2. The CDR3 consists of 16 residues. The V and J ends lost 0 bases and 4 bases, in that order; junction bases with no gene match: 2. Germline CDR1 MRHNA, CDR2 SNTAGT. The CDR3 sequence: CASSDSSGGATGELFF. The DNA of the CDR3 is TGTGCCAGCAGTGACTCGAGCGGGGGGGCCACCGGGGAGCTGTTTTTT.

This chain uses TRBV7-8 with TRBJ2-3, with TRBD2 matching 11 bases. The CDR3 loop spans 16 amino acids. Germline CDR1 SGHVS, CDR2 FQNEAQ. J was trimmed by 1 base and V by 5 bases; bases with no gene match: 5. The CDR3 nucleotides are TGTGCCAGCAGCATTACTAGCGGGGGTCGCACAGATACGCAGTATTTT. Residues: CASSITSGGRTDTQYF.

The chain carries TRBV4-3 and TRBJ1-1; 7 nucleotides line up with TRBD1. The CDR3 runs to 12 residues. V shed 4 bases, J shed 8 bases, and the junction held 4 bases outside the gene matches. CDR1 is LGHNA and CDR2 is YSLEER in the germline V gene. The CDR3 DNA is TGCGCCAGCAGCCCGAGGGGGCAGGAAGCTTTCTTT. It codes for CASSPRGQEAFF.

In its sample, this clone was seen a few times. This chain joins TRBV3-1 (or the pseudogene TRBV3-2) and TRBJ1-2; D is uncertain. The germline V and J ends were trimmed by 5 bases and 1 base, with 8 bases remaining between them. This CDR3 region has 13 residues. The V gene's germline CDR1 is LGHDT and CDR2 YNNKEL (reference sequence). The CDR3 DNA reads TGTGCCAGCAGCGGACTTCGTAACTATGGCTACACCTTC. This encodes CASSGLRNYGYTF.

This chain joins TRBV19 and TRBJ2-2; TRBD1 matches at 9 bases. This CDR3 region has 13 residues. V lost 6 bases, J lost 6 bases, and 2 bases stayed unmatched. Looked up from germline, CDR1 is LNHDA and CDR2 is SQIVND (reference sequence). The CDR3 here is CASRGTGSGELFF. The CDR3 region has the DNA TGTGCCAGTAGAGGGACAGGGTCCGGGGAGCTGTTTTTT.

V usage is TRBV6-5 and J usage is TRBJ1-3, with 10 bases matching TRBD1. CDR3 length: 15 residues. Germline-derived CDR1 and CDR2 are MNHEY and SVGAGI. The V gene end was trimmed by 6 bases and the J gene end by 4 bases; junction bases not matched to a gene: 6. CDR3 amino acids: CASRMGQGIGNTIYF. CDR3 sequence (DNA): TGTGCCAGCAGGATGGGACAGGGGATAGGAAACACCATATATTTT.

The V gene is TRBV7-8, the J gene TRBJ2-1; 13 bases agree with TRBD2. Germline lookup yields CDR1 SGHVS and CDR2 FQNEAQ. The CDR3 has 16 amino acids. Unmatched junction bases numbered 3, after V lost 5 bases and J lost 2 bases. CDR3 loop: CASSPGLAGTYNEQFF. The CDR3 nucleotides are TGTGCCAGCAGCCCGGGACTAGCGGGGACCTACAATGAGCAGTTCTTC.

The chain employs TRBV6-5 and TRBJ1-1; D is perhaps TRBD1 (5 bases). The CDR3 spans 13 residues. V gave up 2 bases and J gave up 7 bases, with 11 bases separating them. Germline V gene lookup returns CDR1 MNHEY and CDR2 SVGAGI. The CDR3 DNA is TGTGCCAGCAGTTACCGGCAGGGTAGTGAAGCTTTCTTT. Translated: CASSYRQGSEAFF.

This rearrangement joins TRBV28 to TRBJ1-6, with D possibly TRBD1 on 5 matching bases. With 6 bases removed from V and 13 bases from J, the gap between germline ends came to 7 bases. From germline, CDR1 is MDHEN and CDR2 SYDVKM. The CDR3 runs 10 residues. CDR3: CASRRGPLHF. The CDR3 DNA sequence: TGTGCCAGCAGAAGGGGCCCCCTCCACTTT.

The chain joins TRBV5-4 to TRBJ1-1, with 7 bases that match TRBD1. This CDR3 has 16 residues. Unmatched junction bases numbered 9, after V lost 3 bases and J lost 1 base. Germline loops: CDR1 SGHNT, CDR2 YYREEE (reference sequence). CDR3 nucleotide sequence: TGTGCCAGCAGCTCTCAGACAGGGAGTGGGAACACTGAAGCTTTCTTT. Protein product: CASSSQTGSGNTEAFF.

V and J are TRBV9 and TRBJ2-1, with a weak D call TRBD1 (6 bases). Germline lookup yields CDR1 SGDLS and CDR2 YYNGEE. The CDR3 totals 12 residues. V was clipped by 4 bases and J by 6 bases, with 8 bases between them. The CDR3 DNA follows: TGTGCCAGCAGCTACAGGGCCAATGAGCAGTTCTTC. It encodes CASSYRANEQFF.

The rearrangement joins TRBV9 to TRBJ2-3; 11 nucleotides line up with TRBD2. The trim removed 1 base at V and 1 base at J, leaving 11 bases unmatched. The CDR3 is 19 residues long. Looked up from germline, CDR1 is SGDLS and CDR2 is YYNGEE. The CDR3 DNA is TGTGCCAGCAGCGTACGGTTTAGCGGGGGGGCGGATCGCACAGATACGCAGTATTTT. It yields the protein CASSVRFSGGADRTDTQYF.

The J gene is TRBJ2-2, the V gene TRBV3-1 (or the pseudogene TRBV3-2), with TRBD1 matching over 11 bases. Trimming took 5 bases from V and 0 from J; bases not matched to a gene: 2. Germline CDR1 and CDR2: LGHDT and YNNKEL (reference sequence). The CDR3 runs to 16 residues. Written as DNA, the CDR3 is TGTGCCAGCAGCTGGACAGGGGGCCCGAACACCGGGGAGCTGTTTTTT. It specifies CASSWTGGPNTGELFF.

The chain joins TRBV6-5 to TRBJ1-1; 9 bases fit TRBD1. Per germline, CDR1 MNHEY and CDR2 SVGAGI. The CDR3 extends over 16 amino acids. The ends lost 0 bases at V and 4 bases at J; junction bases unmatched: 6. CDR3 residues: CASSYSTGGGSTEAFF. In nucleotides, the CDR3 is TGTGCCAGCAGTTACTCCACAGGGGGCGGGAGCACTGAAGCTTTCTTT.